Below are 28 T cell receptor beta chains sequenced from a single sample in a study of blood T cell repertoires in COVID-19. Profiling relied on immunoSEQ multiplex PCR, and the TCRdb table lists in-frame clones only, not all of them. The table lists about 210,000 clones, roughly 82% of them singletons. Sequenced sample: peripheral blood. These receptors were taken from a man aged 50 or older with active or convalescent COVID-19.

J is TRBJ1-2 and V is TRBV20-1, with unresolved D. Germline values: CDR1 DFQATT, CDR2 SNEGSKA (reference sequence). This CDR3 comprises 14 residues. V shed 3 bases and J shed 0 bases, with 11 bases lying between them. CDR3 nucleotide sequence: TGCAGTGCTAGTACACCACCAGCTAACTATGGCTACACCTTC. It translates to CSASTPPANYGYTF.

V usage is TRBV3-1 (or the pseudogene TRBV3-2) and J usage is TRBJ2-5; TRBD2 might be the D (6 bases). The CDR3 length is 16 residues. Trimming removed 1 base from V and 2 bases from J, with 14 bases in between. Germline V gene sequence: CDR1 LGHDT, CDR2 YNNKEL (reference sequence). The CDR3 bases are TGTGCCAGCAGCCAAGCCTCGGCGGGGTGGCAAGAGACCCAGTACTTC. It encodes CASSQASAGWQETQYF.

V gene TRBV19 combines with J gene TRBJ1-2, with a weak D call TRBD1 (5 bases). Trimming shortened V by 1 base and J by 4 bases, and 10 bases separated the two germline ends. Germline loops: CDR1 LNHDA, CDR2 SQIVND (reference sequence). The CDR3 consists of 14 residues. Here the CDR3 DNA reads TGTGCCAGTAGTATAGTACCAGGGCTCTATGGCTACACCTTC. This sequence encodes CASSIVPGLYGYTF.

This clone occurred once. The chain recombines TRBV4-2 with TRBJ2-1, with 8 bases matching TRBD2. Germline assignment: CDR1 LGHNA and CDR2 YNFKEQ. V lost 0 bases, J lost 4 bases, and 5 bases stayed unmatched. The CDR3 runs 16 residues. In nucleotides, the CDR3 is TGTGCCAGCAGCCAAGATCCGACTAGCGCGTACAATGAGCAGTTCTTC. Residues: CASSQDPTSAYNEQFF.

This chain links TRBV5-5 with TRBJ2-7, with TRBD1 as a possible D gene (7 bases). Trimming removed 0 bases at V and 13 bases at J, with 14 bases between. This CDR3 is 12 amino acids long. Germline assignment: CDR1 SGHKS and CDR2 YYEKEE (reference sequence). In DNA, the CDR3 is TGTGCCAGCAGCTTGGAGGGGGGACAGATCTACGTC. This sequence encodes CASSLEGGQIYV.

CDR3: CASSLSLGGQAGGYGYTF. DNA of the CDR3: TGTGCCAGCAGCCTCTCCCTTGGAGGGCAGGCTGGGGGATATGGCTACACCTTC. The genes are TRBV4-2 and TRBJ1-2; D is possibly TRBD1 (5 bases). Trimming took 4 bases from V and 5 from J, leaving 26 bases between them. The germline V gene encodes CDR1 LGHNA and CDR2 YNFKEQ. The CDR3 totals 18 residues.

The chain uses TRBV7-2 and TRBJ2-3; TRBD2 aligns across 9 bases. Germline assignment: CDR1 SGHTA and CDR2 FQGNSA. Trimming cost V 2 bases and J 1 base; bases outside gene matches: 10. The CDR3 has 18 amino acids. The CDR3: CASSLKQASGVRTDTQYF. The CDR3 nucleotides are TGTGCCAGCAGCTTAAAGCAGGCTAGCGGGGTTCGCACAGATACGCAGTATTTT. The variable domain in full, with the rest retrieved from reference TRBV7-2 and TRBJ2-3, is GAGVSQSPSNKVTEKGKDVELRCDPISGHTALYWYRQSLGQGLEFLIYFQGNSAPDKSGLPSDRFSAERTGGSVSTLTIQRTQQEDSAVYLCASSLKQASGVRTDTQYFGPGTRLTVL.

This clone was detected only a few times. The chain recombines TRBV19 with TRBJ1-6; 7 nucleotides agree with TRBD1. CDR3 size: 15 residues. With V trimmed by 7 bases and J by 6 bases, 9 bases remained unmatched. Germline V gene data show CDR1 as LNHDA and CDR2 as SQIVND (reference sequence). The CDR3 region has the DNA TGTGCCAGTACGAACAGGGGTCTCCTTAATTCACCCCTCCACTTT. This sequence encodes CASTNRGLLNSPLHF.

A single count supports this clone. The CDR3 bases are TGCAGCGTTGAAGTCCCCAGGAAAACCGGGGAGCTGTTTTTT. As protein: CSVEVPRKTGELFF. The rearrangement uses TRBV29-1 and TRBJ2-2, with D unresolved. The germline V and J ends were trimmed by 1 base and 5 bases, with 11 bases remaining between them. Germline V gene data show CDR1 as SQVTM and CDR2 as ANQGSEA. The CDR3 sequence is 14 residues long.

The CDR3 sequence is CASSLTGGRTEAFF. The CDR3 nucleotides are TGTGCCAGCAGCCTGACAGGGGGTCGGACTGAAGCTTTCTTT. The chain is built from TRBV9 and TRBJ1-1; 9 bases line up with TRBD1. This CDR3 is 14 amino acids long. The germline CDR1 and CDR2 sequences are SGDLS and YYNGEE. J was trimmed by 5 bases and V by 4 bases; bases with no gene match: 6.

The chain is built from TRBV5-5 and TRBJ2-7; a weak D match, TRBD1 (6 bases). This CDR3 is built from 15 residues. Between the trimmed V and J ends, which lost 4 bases and 3 bases, there was a span of 17 bases. Germline assignment: CDR1 SGHKS and CDR2 YYEKEE (reference sequence). CDR3 nucleotide sequence: TGTGCCAGCAGCCACGGACAGACGACTTACTACGAGCAGTACTTC. Translating it yields CASSHGQTTYYEQYF.

The chain employs TRBV28 and TRBJ1-6; the match to TRBD1 covers 7 bases. Per the germline V gene, CDR1 is MDHEN and CDR2 is SYDVKM. With 6 bases clipped from V and 6 bases from J, the junction kept 8 bases outside the gene matches. This CDR3 is 15 amino acids long. The CDR3 DNA sequence: TGTGCCAGCAGCTCCCCGACAGGGCTTAATTCACCCCTCCACTTT. Translation gives CASSSPTGLNSPLHF.

This clone was recorded once. V usage is TRBV7-3 and J usage is TRBJ2-1, with TRBD2 matching 10 bases. The CDR3 extends over 15 amino acids. From germline, CDR1 is SGHTA and CDR2 FQGTGA. V dropped 2 bases and J dropped 7; count of bases not matched to a gene: 5. This CDR3 is CASSLGTSDDNEQFF. CDR3 coding DNA: TGTGCCAGCAGCTTAGGGACTAGCGATGATAATGAGCAGTTCTTC.

The chain combines TRBV5-1 with TRBJ1-3; D might be TRBD1 (6 bases). Germline CDR1 reads SGHRS; CDR2 reads YFSETQ. This CDR3 is 12 amino acids long. V was shortened by 7 bases and J by 4 bases, with 9 bases between the two germline ends. CDR3 DNA sequence: TGCGCCAGCCAGGGGCTCGGAAACACCATATATTTT. Translated: CASQGLGNTIYF. Full variable domain (rest looked up from reference TRBV5-1 and TRBJ1-3): KAGVTQTPRYLIKTRGQQVTLSCSPISGHRSVSWYQQTPGQGLQFLFEYFSETQRNKGNFPGRFSGRQFSNSRSEMNVSTLELGDSALYLCASQGLGNTIYFGEGSWLTVV.

The rearrangement uses TRBV9 and TRBJ2-1; TRBD2 aligns across 11 bases. Per the germline V gene, CDR1 is SGDLS and CDR2 is YYNGEE. This CDR3 region has 15 residues. The V and J ends lost 2 bases and 9 bases, in that order; junction bases with no gene match: 7. The CDR3 loop reads CASSVGLAGGSEQFF. The DNA for the CDR3 is TGTGCCAGCAGCGTGGGGCTAGCGGGAGGTAGTGAGCAGTTCTTC.

CDR3 residues: CASSQGQGSNQPQHF. DNA for the CDR3: TGCGCCAGCAGCCAAGGACAGGGGAGCAATCAGCCCCAGCATTTT. The V and J genes are TRBV4-3 and TRBJ1-5; 8 bases map to TRBD1. V trimming: 1 base; J trimming: 1 base; junction bases outside the gene matches: 0. Per the germline V gene, CDR1 is LGHNA and CDR2 is YSLEER. The CDR3 consists of 15 residues.

This rearrangement joins TRBV5-1 to TRBJ2-1; TRBD1 is a possible D gene (5 bases). CDR1 is SGHRS, CDR2 YFSETQ, per germline. V lost 0 bases and J 4 bases, leaving 8 bases between the germline ends. The CDR3 sequence is 14 residues long. The CDR3 sequence: CASSLGTGYNEQFF. The CDR3, as DNA: TGCGCCAGCAGCTTGGGCACAGGATACAATGAGCAGTTCTTC.

The V call is TRBV5-4, the J call TRBJ2-1; TRBD2 matches at 8 bases. This CDR3 has 16 residues. CDR1 and CDR2 (germline): SGHNT, YYREEE (reference sequence). V gave up 0 bases and J gave up 4 bases; unmatched junction bases: 6. The CDR3 DNA sequence: TGTGCCAGCAGCTTGGGGGCGGGGGGCCGATACAATGAGCAGTTCTTC. Encoded protein: CASSLGAGGRYNEQFF. Full variable domain (remainder filled in from reference TRBV5-4 and TRBJ2-1): ETGVTQSPTHLIKTRGQQVTLRCSSQSGHNTVSWYQQALGQGPQFIFQYYREEENGRGNFPPRFSGLQFPNYSSELNVNALELDDSALYLCASSLGAGGRYNEQFFGPGTRLTVL.

The J gene is TRBJ2-3, the V gene TRBV5-1; D perhaps matches TRBD1 (6 bases). The CDR3 has 15 amino acids. Trimming shortened V by 0 bases and J by 4 bases, and 12 bases separated the two germline ends. The V gene's germline CDR1 is SGHRS and CDR2 YFSETQ. The CDR3 DNA reads TGCGCCAGCAGCTTGGAAGGCAGGGGATCAGATACGCAGTATTTT. Translated: CASSLEGRGSDTQYF.

The chain joins TRBV7-9 to TRBJ2-1, with 7 bases matching TRBD1. The CDR3 totals 12 residues. V shed 2 bases and J 9 bases; nucleotides not matched to a gene: 1. CDR1 is SEHNR, CDR2 FQNEAQ, per germline (reference sequence). The CDR3 DNA reads TGTGCCAGCAGCTTAACAGGGGTTGAGCAGTTCTTC. Its translation: CASSLTGVEQFF.

This clone was picked up one time. The chain employs TRBV18 and TRBJ2-3; 7 bases match TRBD1. The CDR3 extends over 14 amino acids. Germline trimming cut 6 bases from V and 0 bases from J; bases unmatched to any gene: 3. Germline CDR1 is KGHSH and CDR2 is LQKENI. The CDR3 protein is CASSPGQSTDTQYF. The CDR3 region has the DNA TGTGCCAGCTCCCCGGGACAGAGCACAGATACGCAGTATTTT.

This chain joins TRBV20-1 and TRBJ2-3; D perhaps matches TRBD2 (6 bases). Germline V gives CDR1 DFQATT, CDR2 SNEGSKA (reference sequence). The CDR3 runs to 15 residues. V lost 3 bases and J 2 bases, leaving 15 bases between the germline ends. Written as DNA, the CDR3 is TGCAGTGCTAGTAGTTTGGGACTTTCCACAGATACGCAGTATTTT. Translation: CSASSLGLSTDTQYF.

V is TRBV28 and J is TRBJ2-7; TRBD1 matches at 8 bases. CDR1 is MDHEN, CDR2 SYDVKM, per germline. CDR3 length: 17 residues. V lost 3 bases and J lost 3; bases outside the gene matches: 13. CDR3 in DNA: TGTGCCAGCAGTTTGCCCAGGGGGCCTATAGTGGGCTACGAGCAGTACGTC. Encoded protein: CASSLPRGPIVGYEQYV.

This clone was detected only a few times. Germline and junction disagree at one end, which may indicate a read error. This chain links TRBV19 with TRBJ2-1, with D tentatively TRBD2 (6 bases). This CDR3 region has 14 residues. The germline V gene encodes CDR1 LNHDA and CDR2 SQIVND (reference sequence). CDR3 nucleotides: TGTGCCAGTAGTGTCGTGCGGGATCGAATGGAGTTGATCTTC. It is translated as CASSVVRDRMELIF.

The V call is TRBV4-1, the J call TRBJ2-4; the match to TRBD1 covers 7 bases. The V segment lost 2 bases and the J segment 2 bases; nucleotides outside the gene matches: 9. The germline gives CDR1 MGHRA, CDR2 YSYEKL. The CDR3 spans 17 residues. The chain's CDR3 is CASSQPAKQGSKNIQYF. CDR3 nucleotide sequence: TGCGCCAGCAGCCAACCGGCAAAACAGGGGTCCAAAAACATTCAGTACTTC.

The sample holds one count of this clone. The V call is TRBV7-2, the J call TRBJ2-1, with 7 bases aligning to TRBD2. The germline V gene has CDR1 SGHTA and CDR2 FQGNSA. The CDR3 sequence is 14 residues long. The junction had 7 bases not matched to a gene; V was cut back by 4 bases and J by 7 bases. This CDR3 reads CASSSGLLWNEQFF. The CDR3 DNA sequence: TGTGCCAGCAGCTCGGGACTACTTTGGAATGAGCAGTTCTTC. Using reference TRBV7-2 and TRBJ2-1 for the parts outside the CDR3, the full variable domain is GAGVSQSPSNKVTEKGKDVELRCDPISGHTALYWYRQSLGQGLEFLIYFQGNSAPDKSGLPSDRFSAERTGGSVSTLTIQRTQQEDSAVYLCASSSGLLWNEQFFGPGTRLTVL.

The V call is TRBV4-3, the J call TRBJ1-5; a weak D match, TRBD1 (5 bases). Germline CDR1 reads LGHNA; CDR2 reads YSLEER. The CDR3 is 14 amino acids. V was shortened by 1 base and J by 1 base, with 5 bases between the two germline ends. CDR3 sequence (DNA): TGCGCCAGCAGCCAAGGGGGCAGCAATCAGCCCCAGCATTTT. It is translated as CASSQGGSNQPQHF.

CDR3 region: CASSLTPNHGSGANVLTF. The DNA of the CDR3 is TGTGCCAGCAGCTTAACTCCCAACCACGGCTCTGGGGCCAACGTCCTGACTTTC. The chain links TRBV7-3 to TRBJ2-6; unclear D gene. The CDR3 loop spans 18 amino acids. Germline V gene sequence: CDR1 SGHTA, CDR2 FQGTGA. V was trimmed by 0 bases and J by 0 bases, leaving 12 bases between them.